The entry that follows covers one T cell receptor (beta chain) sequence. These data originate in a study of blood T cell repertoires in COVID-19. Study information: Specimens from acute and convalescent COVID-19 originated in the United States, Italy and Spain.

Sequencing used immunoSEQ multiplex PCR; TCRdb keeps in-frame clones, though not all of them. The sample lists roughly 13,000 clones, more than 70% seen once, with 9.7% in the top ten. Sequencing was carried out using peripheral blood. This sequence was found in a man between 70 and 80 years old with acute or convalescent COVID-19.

DNA for the CDR3: TGTGCCAGTAGTTCCCGACAGGGGGGCGAGCAGTACTTC. As protein: CASSSRQGGEQYF. The chain recombines TRBV19 with TRBJ2-7; 9 bases agree with TRBD1. V was pared by 5 bases and J by 6 bases, with 5 bases of the junction left unmatched. Germline CDR1 reads LNHDA; CDR2 reads SQIVND (reference sequence). The CDR3 sequence is 13 residues long. The full variable domain, rest sourced from reference TRBV19 and TRBJ2-7, is DGGITQSPKYLFRKEGQNVTLSCEQNLNHDAMYWYRQDPGQGLRLIYYSQIVNDFQKGDIAEGYSVSREKKESFPLTVTSAQKNPTAFYLCASSSRQGGEQYFGPGTRLTVT.